The rows below give T cell receptor beta chains drawn from one sample of a study of beta chain features in type 1 diabetes. Some clones are missing from TCRdb's copy, which holds only in-frame ones; the method was immunoSEQ multiplex PCR. The top ten hold about 0.6% of the sample, which has some 150,000 clones, 9.7% seen once. Sequenced input: central memory CD4+ T cells from blood. These receptors were taken from a woman in her 40s in good health. The CDR3 runs from the conserved cysteine through the conserved F or W. Fields, in order: clone size, V gene, CDR3 protein. Some rows mark clone size as missing; the rest say once, few, many or name a class of expanded clone.

-	TRBV5-1	CASSLPAPGDHFNEQFF
-	TRBV2	CASRPDYKRETQYF
few	TRBV6-5	CASSSSRGQTEAFF
few	TRBV25-1	CASSAGTGGWNTEAFF
-	TRBV19	CASSWTGKAYEQYF
-	TRBV5-1	CASSYQGAPEQYF
few	TRBV18	CASSPPGTGRTDTQYF
few	TRBV5-1	CASSLISAGASGEQYF
-	TRBV27	CASSFSRHHSGANVLTF
few	TRBV5-1	CASSLKATEGYTF